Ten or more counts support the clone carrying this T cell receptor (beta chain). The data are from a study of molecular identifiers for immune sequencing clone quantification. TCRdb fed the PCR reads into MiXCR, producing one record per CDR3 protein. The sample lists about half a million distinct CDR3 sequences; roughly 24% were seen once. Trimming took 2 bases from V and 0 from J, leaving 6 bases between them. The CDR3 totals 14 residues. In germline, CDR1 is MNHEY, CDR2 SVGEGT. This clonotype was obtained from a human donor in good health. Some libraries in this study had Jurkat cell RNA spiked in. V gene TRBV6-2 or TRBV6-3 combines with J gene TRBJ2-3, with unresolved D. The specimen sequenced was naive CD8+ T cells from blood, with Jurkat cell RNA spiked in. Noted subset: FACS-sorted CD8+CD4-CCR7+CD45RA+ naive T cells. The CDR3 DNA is TGTGCCAGCAGTTACGCCCGTAGCACAGATACGCAGTATTTT. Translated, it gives CASSYARSTDTQYF.